The 24 T cell receptor beta chains below all came from one sample that was sequenced in a study of CD8+ T cells in alopecia areata. Sequencing relied on a cDNA template that was reverse transcribed from extracted RNA. Here immunoSEQ multiplex PCR was the method, and the copy in TCRdb shows in-frame clones only, minus some. Counted here are over 150,000 clones, roughly 63% occurring once; the ten biggest clones make up under 2%. The sequenced sample was CD4+ T cells sorted from blood, obtained at week 0. These receptors were obtained from a human donor with alopecia areata.

This clone has just a few counts. CDR3 protein: CASSLVGDNFYEQYF. CDR3 in DNA: TGTGCCAGCAGCTTAGTTGGGGACAACTTCTACGAGCAGTACTTC. The chain employs TRBV7-2 and TRBJ2-7; D perhaps matches TRBD1 (6 bases). The germline V gene encodes CDR1 SGHTA and CDR2 FQGNSA. The CDR3 has 15 residues. V dropped 1 base and J dropped 3 bases, with 13 bases sitting between them.

The rearrangement joins TRBV14 to TRBJ2-3; D is undetermined. There are 14 residues in the CDR3. CDR1 and CDR2 from the germline V gene are SGHDN and FVKESK. V was cut by 0 bases and J by 2 bases, with 6 bases left in between. The DNA of the CDR3 is TGTGCCAGCAGCCAAGATCTAAACACAGATACGCAGTATTTT. Translated, it gives CASSQDLNTDTQYF. Based on the CDR3 plus reference TRBV14 and TRBJ2-3, the full variable domain is EAGVTQFPSHSVIEKGQTVTLRCDPISGHDNLYWYRRVMGKEIKFLLHFVKESKQDESGMPNNRFLAERTGGTYSTLKVQPAELEDSGVYFCASSQDLNTDTQYFGPGTRLTVL.

The chain uses TRBV15 and TRBJ1-2; D call uncertain. V lost 3 bases and J 7 bases, leaving 9 bases between the germline ends. Germline CDR1 is LNHNV and CDR2 is YYDKDF (reference sequence). This CDR3 is 12 amino acids long. The CDR3 is CATSSDSIGYTF. The CDR3 DNA reads TGTGCCACCAGCAGTGATTCTATTGGCTACACCTTC. The full variable domain, with the rest looked up from reference TRBV15 and TRBJ1-2, is DAMVIQNPRYQVTQFGKPVTLSCSQTLNHNVMYWYQQKSSQAPKLLFHYYDKDFNNEADTPDNFQSRRPNTSFCFLDIRSPGLGDTAMYLCATSSDSIGYTFGSGTRLTVV.

The chain recombines TRBV29-1 with TRBJ1-1, with TRBD1 matching 8 bases. Germline V CDR1 and CDR2: SQVTM, ANQGSEA. Trimming at V came to 7 bases and at J to 1 base, leaving 5 bases not matched to a gene. This CDR3 is 13 amino acids long. The CDR3 sequence: CSGEGQENTEAFF. In DNA, the CDR3 is TGCAGCGGGGAGGGACAGGAGAACACTGAAGCTTTCTTT.

This clone was seen a handful of times. V and J are TRBV11-2 and TRBJ2-5; D unresolved. Germline values: CDR1 SGHAT, CDR2 FQNNGV. The CDR3 length is 13 residues. Trimming removed 5 bases at V and 7 bases at J, with 14 bases between. The CDR3 loop is CASSPDGPGTQYF. The CDR3 nucleotides are TGTGCCAGCAGCCCGGACGGTCCGGGGACCCAGTACTTC.

The chain carries TRBV7-3 and TRBJ2-1; D unclear. The CDR3 runs 16 residues. The V and J ends lost 4 bases and 0 bases respectively, with 13 bases between them. Germline V lookup: CDR1 SGHTA, CDR2 FQGTGA. This CDR3 reads CASSSLDTSSYNEQFF. DNA of the CDR3: TGTGCCAGCAGCTCCCTAGACACGAGCTCCTACAATGAGCAGTTCTTC.

The chain links TRBV6-5 to TRBJ1-1, with a weak D call TRBD1 (5 bases). Per the germline V gene, CDR1 is MNHEY and CDR2 is SVGAGI. CDR3 length: 14 residues. V shed 7 bases and J shed 4 bases, with 16 bases lying between them. The CDR3 DNA sequence: TGTGCCAGCACCCTCGGTGGGGCGGCCACTGAAGCTTTCTTT. It translates to CASTLGGAATEAFF.

V gene TRBV6-1 combines with J gene TRBJ2-5, with 7 bases identical to TRBD1. The CDR3 contains 16 residues. The germline V gene encodes CDR1 MNHNS and CDR2 SASEGT. With V trimmed by 0 bases and J by 3 bases, 7 bases remained unmatched. As DNA, the CDR3 is TGTGCCAGCAGTGAAGCTTCGGACAGGTTCAAAGAGACCCAGTACTTC. It is translated as CASSEASDRFKETQYF.

This clone turned up a few times. The chain combines TRBV30 with TRBJ2-2; no firm D call. This CDR3 spans 15 amino acids. Germline V gene data show CDR1 as GTSNPN and CDR2 as SVGIG (reference sequence). V lost 3 bases and J 6 bases, leaving 17 bases between the germline ends. For the CDR3, the DNA is TGTGCCTGGAGCCCCAGTGGACGGATGGCCGGGGAGCTGTTTTTT. Translated: CAWSPSGRMAGELFF.

The rearrangement uses TRBV29-1 and TRBJ2-1; 13 bases are a match to TRBD2. Germline V gene sequence: CDR1 SQVTM, CDR2 ANQGSEA. The V segment lost 7 bases and the J segment 6 bases; nucleotides outside the gene matches: 3. This CDR3 has 13 amino acids. The DNA of the CDR3 is TGCAGCGCCCGGACTAGCGGGGGCAATGAGCAGTTCTTC. It encodes CSARTSGGNEQFF.

V usage is TRBV7-2 and J usage is TRBJ2-7; 11 nucleotides agree with TRBD1. This CDR3 is 14 amino acids long. V was pared by 7 bases and J by 4 bases, with 6 bases of the junction left unmatched. Germline V gene data show CDR1 as SGHTA and CDR2 as FQGNSA. This CDR3 reads CASIGTGGPYEQYF. For the CDR3, the DNA is TGTGCCAGCATCGGGACAGGGGGTCCTTACGAGCAGTACTTC.

The chain uses TRBV2 and TRBJ1-3; D not certain. V shed 7 bases and J shed 0 bases, with 7 bases lying between them. The CDR3 consists of 13 residues. CDR1 is SNHLY and CDR2 is FYNNEI in the germline V gene. CDR3 sequence reads: CASNGVSGNTIYF. The CDR3 DNA reads as TGTGCCAGCAATGGTGTCTCTGGAAACACCATATATTTT.

This sequence joins TRBV5-1 and TRBJ2-7, with no clear D. V was shortened by 1 base and J by 3 bases, with 14 bases between the two germline ends. The CDR3 consists of 15 residues. Germline CDR1 is SGHRS and CDR2 is YFSETQ. This CDR3 is CASSLTPDKNYEQYF. In DNA form, the CDR3 reads TGCGCCAGCAGCTTGACGCCGGATAAAAACTACGAGCAGTACTTC.

The chain couples TRBV2 to TRBJ1-1; D is unresolved. Per the germline V gene, CDR1 is SNHLY and CDR2 is FYNNEI. This CDR3 comprises 14 residues. Trimming took off 4 bases at V and 0 bases at J, with 9 bases between the two ends. The CDR3 loop is CASSADVLNTEAFF. The CDR3 region has the DNA TGTGCCAGCAGTGCGGACGTACTGAACACTGAAGCTTTCTTT.

In its sample, this clone was seen a few times. This chain uses TRBV5-1 with TRBJ1-1; D remains ambiguous. Germline CDR1 reads SGHRS; CDR2 reads YFSETQ. Between the trimmed V and J ends, which lost 2 bases and 2 bases, there was a span of 13 bases. This CDR3 has 15 amino acids. CDR3 amino acids: CASSFLAGDNTEAFF. In DNA, the CDR3 is TGCGCCAGCAGCTTCCTCGCGGGAGATAACACTGAAGCTTTCTTT.

The rearrangement joins TRBV30 to TRBJ1-5; 8 nucleotides match TRBD1. The ends lost 7 bases at V and 2 bases at J; junction bases unmatched: 4. Per germline, CDR1 GTSNPN and CDR2 SVGIG (reference sequence). This CDR3 region has 13 residues. The DNA of the CDR3 is TGTGCCTATACGGGACAGGGCAATCAGCCCCAGCATTTT. Translation: CAYTGQGNQPQHF.

This clone was recorded only once. This chain uses TRBV2 with TRBJ2-1, with 10 bases aligning to TRBD1. From germline, CDR1 is SNHLY and CDR2 FYNNEI. V was clipped by 6 bases and J by 5 bases; unmatched bases: 10. The CDR3 is 16 amino acids. The CDR3 DNA is TGTGCCAGCAGCTCCGAGAGGGACAGGGGAAACAATGAGCAGTTCTTC. Translated, it gives CASSSERDRGNNEQFF.

The V and J genes are TRBV9 and TRBJ2-7; 8 positions agree with TRBD2. Germline CDR1 SGDLS, CDR2 YYNGEE. The CDR3 runs 14 residues. The V gene end was trimmed by 3 bases and the J gene end by 1 base; junction bases not matched to a gene: 3. CDR3 nucleotide sequence: TGTGCCAGCAGCGCCGGGACTAGTTCCTACGAGCAGTACTTC. It codes for CASSAGTSSYEQYF.

J is TRBJ2-3 and V is TRBV9; D unclear. CDR3 length equals 15 residues. Looked up from germline, CDR1 is SGDLS and CDR2 is YYNGEE. V gave up 0 bases and J gave up 2 bases, with 10 bases separating them. The CDR3 region has the DNA TGTGCCAGCAGCGTAGGGGCAGGACCCACAGATACGCAGTATTTT. Translation gives CASSVGAGPTDTQYF.

In its sample, this clone was seen once. The chain employs TRBV29-1 and TRBJ2-7, with D maybe TRBD2 (5 bases). Germline V gives CDR1 SQVTM, CDR2 ANQGSEA. The CDR3 contains 12 residues. V gave up 4 bases and J gave up 3 bases, with 10 bases separating them. CDR3 sequence: CSVAPGNYEQYF. The CDR3 nucleotides are TGCAGCGTTGCGCCGGGGAACTACGAGCAGTACTTC.

This clone was counted a few times. The chain carries TRBV10-2 and TRBJ2-7, with D hard to call. Between the trimmed V and J ends, which lost 6 bases and 6 bases, there was a span of 18 bases. Germline assignment: CDR1 WSHSY and CDR2 SAAADI. CDR3 length: 14 amino acids. CDR3 in amino acids: CASSLALAVGEQYF. The CDR3 DNA is TGCGCCAGCAGCCTGGCGTTGGCAGTCGGCGAGCAGTACTTC.

This rearrangement joins TRBV7-2 to TRBJ2-1, with 7 nucleotides matching TRBD2. This CDR3 comprises 15 residues. Germline loops: CDR1 SGHTA, CDR2 FQGNSA. The V segment lost 0 bases and the J segment 6 bases; nucleotides outside the gene matches: 5. The CDR3 reads CASSLAWEGFNEQFF. The CDR3 DNA is TGTGCCAGCAGCTTAGCGTGGGAGGGATTCAATGAGCAGTTCTTC.

The chain uses TRBV7-9 and TRBJ1-1; D gene uncertain. Germline-derived CDR1 and CDR2 are SEHNR and FQNEAQ (reference sequence). The V end was cut by 1 base, the J end by 4 bases, with 7 bases between. The CDR3 runs 13 residues. The CDR3: CASSLELTTEAFF. The CDR3 bases are TGTGCCAGCAGCTTAGAGCTCACCACTGAAGCTTTCTTT.

This sequence joins TRBV29-1 and TRBJ1-2; 7 bases fit TRBD1. V shed 7 bases and J 2 bases; nucleotides not matched to a gene: 7. The CDR3 is made up of 13 amino acids. Germline V gene sequence: CDR1 SQVTM, CDR2 ANQGSEA. CDR3 sequence (DNA): TGCAGCGCCCGGGACAGCAAGAACTATGGCTACACCTTC. Amino acid sequence: CSARDSKNYGYTF. The whole variable domain, remainder taken from reference TRBV29-1 and TRBJ1-2, is SAVISQKPSRDICQRGTSLTIQCQVDSQVTMMFWYRQQPGQSLTLIATANQGSEATYESGFVIDKFPISRPNLTFSTLTVSNMSPEDSSIYLCSARDSKNYGYTFGSGTRLTVV.